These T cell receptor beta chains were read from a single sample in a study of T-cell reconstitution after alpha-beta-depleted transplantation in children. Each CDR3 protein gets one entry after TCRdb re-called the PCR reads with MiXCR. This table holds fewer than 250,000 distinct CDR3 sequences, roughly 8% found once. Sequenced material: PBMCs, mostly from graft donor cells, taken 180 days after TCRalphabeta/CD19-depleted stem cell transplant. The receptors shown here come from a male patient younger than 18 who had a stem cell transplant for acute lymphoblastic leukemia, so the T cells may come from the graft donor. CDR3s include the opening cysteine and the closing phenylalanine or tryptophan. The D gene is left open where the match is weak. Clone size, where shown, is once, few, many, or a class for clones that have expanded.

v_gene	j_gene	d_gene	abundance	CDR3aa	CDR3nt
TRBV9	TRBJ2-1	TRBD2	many	CASSVEGLVPNEQFF	TGTGCCAGCAGCGTAGAGGGACTAGTCCCGAATGAGCAGTTCTTC
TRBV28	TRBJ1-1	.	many	CASSLPLAGRNTEAFF	TGTGCCAGCAGTTTACCCCTGGCAGGCCGGAACACTGAAGCTTTCTTT
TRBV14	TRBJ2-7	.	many	CASSQVFGSGEQYF	TGTGCCAGCAGCCAAGTATTCGGGAGTGGCGAGCAGTACTTC
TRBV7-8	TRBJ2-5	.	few	CASSGRRFRQETQYF	TGTGCCAGCAGCGGCCGTCGTTTCCGCCAAGAGACCCAGTACTTC
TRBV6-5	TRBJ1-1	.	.	CASRDPGTEAFF	TGTGCCAGCAGGGATCCGGGGACTGAAGCTTTCTTT
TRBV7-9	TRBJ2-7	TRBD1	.	CASSFDRDLDEQYF	TGTGCCAGCAGCTTCGACAGGGATCTCGACGAGCAGTACTTC
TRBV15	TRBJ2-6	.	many	CATRGISGANVLTF	TGTGCCACCAGAGGCATCTCTGGGGCCAACGTCCTGACTTTC
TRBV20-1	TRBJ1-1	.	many	CSTTRMNTEAFF	TGCAGTACTACCCGTATGAACACTGAAGCTTTCTTT
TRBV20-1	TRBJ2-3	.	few	CSASIRSTDTQYF	TGCAGTGCTTCCATAAGGAGCACAGATACGCAGTATTTT
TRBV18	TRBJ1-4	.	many	CASSPSQGEKLFF	TGTGCCAGCTCACCGAGTCAGGGTGAAAAACTGTTTTTT
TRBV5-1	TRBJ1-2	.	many	CASSLDSPFNYGYTF	TGCGCCAGCAGCCTGGACAGTCCTTTTAACTATGGCTACACCTTC
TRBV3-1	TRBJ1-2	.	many	CASSQDRGEWYGYTF	TGTGCCAGCAGCCAAGATCGGGGGGAGTGGTATGGCTACACCTTC
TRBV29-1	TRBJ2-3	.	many	CSAQKGGGTDTQYF	TGCAGCGCCCAGAAGGGAGGAGGCACAGATACGCAGTATTTT
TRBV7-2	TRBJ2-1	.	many	CASSLAGLANEQFF	TGTGCCAGCAGCTTAGCGGGGCTAGCCAATGAGCAGTTCTTC
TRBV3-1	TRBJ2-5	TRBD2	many	CASSPSGRKETQYF	TGTGCCAGCAGCCCTAGCGGGAGGAAAGAGACCCAGTACTTC
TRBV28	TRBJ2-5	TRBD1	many	CASSPQGQGSETQYF	TGTGCCAGCAGTCCCCAGGGACAGGGGAGTGAGACCCAGTACTTC
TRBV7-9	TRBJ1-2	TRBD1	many	CASSQGVGVFGYTF	TGTGCCAGCAGCCAGGGGGTTGGTGTTTTTGGCTACACCTTC
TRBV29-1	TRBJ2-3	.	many	CSHSGGGKDTQYF	TGCAGCCACTCGGGAGGGGGCAAAGATACGCAGTATTTT
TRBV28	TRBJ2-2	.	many	CASSDGGRSTGELFF	TGTGCCAGCAGTGATGGGGGAAGGAGCACCGGGGAGCTGTTTTTT
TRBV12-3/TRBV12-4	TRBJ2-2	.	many	CASSLDETGELFF	TGTGCCAGCAGTTTAGACGAAACCGGGGAGCTGTTTTTT
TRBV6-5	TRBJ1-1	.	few	CASSYFGTGIEAFF	TGTGCCAGCAGTTACTTTGGTACGGGAATTGAAGCTTTCTTT
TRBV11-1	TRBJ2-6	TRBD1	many	CASSLHGTGVLAGANVLTF	TGTGCCAGCAGCTTGCACGGGACAGGTGTATTGGCTGGGGCCAACGTCCTGACTTTC
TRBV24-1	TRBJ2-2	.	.	CATSDLGQGPNTGELFF	TGTGCCACCAGTGATTTGGGTCAGGGTCCGAACACCGGGGAGCTGTTTTTT
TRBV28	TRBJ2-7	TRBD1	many	CASSFIAKDRPKYEQYF	TGTGCCAGCAGTTTCATCGCGAAGGACAGGCCAAAGTACGAGCAGTACTTC
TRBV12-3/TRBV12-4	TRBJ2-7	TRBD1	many	CASSSSTGTYEQYF	TGTGCCAGCAGCTCCTCGACAGGGACCTACGAGCAGTACTTC
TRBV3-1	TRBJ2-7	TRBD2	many	CASSQDLLATEQYF	TGTGCCAGCAGCCAAGACCTACTAGCGACCGAGCAGTACTTC
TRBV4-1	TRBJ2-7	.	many	CASSQVGHSSYEQYF	TGCGCCAGCAGCCAAGTAGGACATTCCTCCTACGAGCAGTACTTC
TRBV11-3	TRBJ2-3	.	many	CASSSNSRQYF	TGTGCCAGCAGCTCCAACAGTAGGCAGTATTTT
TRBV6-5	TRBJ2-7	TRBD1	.	CASSYSSQGAYEQYF	TGTGCCAGCAGTTACTCGAGTCAGGGGGCATACGAGCAGTACTTC